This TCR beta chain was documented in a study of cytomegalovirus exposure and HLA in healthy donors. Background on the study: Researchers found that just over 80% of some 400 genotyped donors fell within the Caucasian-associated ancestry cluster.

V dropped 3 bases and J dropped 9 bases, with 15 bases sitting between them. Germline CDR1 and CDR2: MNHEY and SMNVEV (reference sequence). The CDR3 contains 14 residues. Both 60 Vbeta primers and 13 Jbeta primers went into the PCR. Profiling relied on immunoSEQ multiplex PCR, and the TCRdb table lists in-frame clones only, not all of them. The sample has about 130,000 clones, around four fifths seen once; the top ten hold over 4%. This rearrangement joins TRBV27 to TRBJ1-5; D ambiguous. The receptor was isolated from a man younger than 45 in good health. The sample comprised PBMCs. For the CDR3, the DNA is TGTGCCAGCAGTTTCCGGGTCACCACGCGGCCCCAGCATTTT. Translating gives CASSFRVTTRPQHF.